One sample yielded the 17 T cell receptor beta chains listed below, sequenced in a study of blood T cell repertoires in COVID-19. Profiling relied on immunoSEQ multiplex PCR, and the TCRdb table lists in-frame clones only, not all of them. The sample holds 100,000 to 150,000 clones, around 80% seen once. The sequencing sample was made of peripheral blood. The origin of the receptors is a man older than 75 with active or convalescent COVID-19.

The chain employs TRBV6-5 and TRBJ1-2; 8 nucleotides line up with TRBD1. This CDR3 is built from 15 residues. Germline loops: CDR1 MNHEY, CDR2 SVGAGI. V dropped 4 bases and J dropped 4; count of bases not matched to a gene: 8. CDR3 protein: CASSFAGTGIYGYTF. CDR3 DNA: TGTGCCAGCAGTTTCGCCGGGACAGGAATCTATGGCTACACCTTC.

The V and J genes are TRBV19 and TRBJ1-4; D not certain. Deletions cut 2 bases from V and 1 base from J, with 5 bases between. Germline CDR1 and CDR2: LNHDA and SQIVND (reference sequence). CDR3 length: 14 residues. CDR3 protein: CASSITVTNEKLFF. The CDR3 coding sequence is TGTGCCAGTAGTATAACAGTAACTAATGAAAAACTGTTTTTT.

This chain connects TRBV7-8 to TRBJ2-1, with TRBD2 matching 14 bases. Trimming at V came to 1 base and at J to 7 bases, leaving 6 bases not matched to a gene. This CDR3 spans 17 amino acids. Germline CDR1 reads SGHVS; CDR2 reads FQNEAQ. The DNA for the CDR3 is TGTGCCAGCAGCTTAGGAGGGACTAGCGGGGGTTATAATGAGCAGTTCTTC. This encodes CASSLGGTSGGYNEQFF. The entire variable domain, with the rest obtained from reference TRBV7-8 and TRBJ2-1, is as follows: GAGVSQSPRYKVAKRGQDVALRCDPISGHVSLFWYQQALGQGPEFLTYFQNEAQLDKSGLPSDRFFAERPEGSVSTLKIQRTQQEDSAVYLCASSLGGTSGGYNEQFFGPGTRLTVL.

This sequence joins TRBV4-3 and TRBJ1-5, with 7 bases aligning to TRBD1. This CDR3 has 14 amino acids. Looked up from germline, CDR1 is LGHNA and CDR2 is YSLEER. Trimming at V came to 3 bases and at J to 3 bases, leaving 2 bases not matched to a gene. The CDR3 nucleotides are TGCGCCAGCAGCCACGGGACAGTCAATCAGCCCCAGCATTTT. It is translated as CASSHGTVNQPQHF.

V is TRBV24-1 and J is TRBJ1-2; D might be TRBD1 (6 bases). V lost 3 bases to trimming and J lost 8 bases, with 12 bases between them. From germline, CDR1 is KGHDR and CDR2 SFDVKD. The CDR3 totals 13 residues. CDR3: CATSDRWTDGYTF. The CDR3 DNA reads TGTGCCACCAGTGATCGCTGGACAGACGGCTACACCTTC.

The J gene is TRBJ2-3, the V gene TRBV2; 8 nucleotides agree with TRBD1. Germline V gene lookup returns CDR1 SNHLY and CDR2 FYNNEI. The CDR3 has 14 amino acids. V lost 7 bases, J lost 4 bases, and 7 bases stayed unmatched. The CDR3 coding sequence is TGTGCCAGCAACCCTGAGACAGGGGCAGATACGCAGTATTTT. This gives the protein CASNPETGADTQYF.

The genes are TRBV28 and TRBJ1-1; TRBD1 matches at 10 bases. Losses at the gene ends were 6 bases for V and 3 bases for J; bases not matched to a gene: 10. CDR1 is MDHEN, CDR2 SYDVKM, per germline. CDR3 length equals 16 residues. In nucleotides, the CDR3 is TGTGCCAGCAGCCCGACAGGGGGCTGGGGTTACACTGAAGCTTTCTTT. It translates to CASSPTGGWGYTEAFF.

The chain carries TRBV5-6 and TRBJ2-3; D possibly corresponds to TRBD2 (6 bases). The germline CDR1 and CDR2 sequences are SGHDT and YYEEEE. V was shortened by 4 bases and J by 6 bases, with 12 bases between the two germline ends. CDR3 length: 13 residues. The CDR3 region is CASSSGWGDTQYF. The CDR3 DNA sequence: TGTGCCAGCAGCAGCGGGTGGGGGGATACGCAGTATTTT.

The CDR3 bases are TGTGCCACCAGCAGAGATGGCCGGAGCTCCTACAATGAGCAGTTCTTC. This translates into CATSRDGRSSYNEQFF. The chain carries TRBV15 and TRBJ2-1; D gene uncertain. Germline assignment: CDR1 LNHNV and CDR2 YYDKDF (reference sequence). V lost 0 bases, J lost 0 bases, and 9 bases lay in between. This CDR3 region has 16 residues.

About this clone: Sequence at one end of the junction differs from germline and may be a read error. The V call is TRBV6-6, the J call TRBJ2-7; D unresolved. The CDR3 sequence is 16 residues long. Germline-derived CDR1 and CDR2 are MNHNY and SVGAGI (reference sequence). The DNA of the CDR3 is TGTGCCAGCAGTTACTCGACGATGGGCACCTCCTCCGAGCAGTACTTC. Protein sequence: CASSYSTMGTSSEQYF.

J is TRBJ2-7 and V is TRBV4-1, with D possibly TRBD2 on 5 matching bases. The CDR3 totals 16 residues. The germline V and J ends were trimmed by 0 bases and 8 bases, with 20 bases remaining between them. Germline values: CDR1 MGHRA, CDR2 YSYEKL. Written as DNA, the CDR3 is TGCGCCAGCAGCCAAGATTTAAGAGTCGAACCCGGGAAGCAGTACTTC. Translation: CASSQDLRVEPGKQYF.

This rearrangement joins TRBV6-5 to TRBJ2-2, with D hard to call. Trimming left V 0 bases short and J 2 bases short, with 7 bases between. There are 15 residues in the CDR3. Germline CDR1 reads MNHEY; CDR2 reads SVGAGI. CDR3 amino acids: CASSYSTENTGELFF. CDR3 nucleotide sequence: TGTGCCAGCAGTTACTCTACAGAAAACACCGGGGAGCTGTTTTTT.

This clone has more than one count but fewer than ten. The J gene is TRBJ2-7, the V gene TRBV11-3; 10 bases line up with TRBD2. CDR1 is SGHNT and CDR2 is YENEEA in the germline V gene. Unmatched junction bases numbered 2, after V lost 2 bases and J lost 1 base. The CDR3 extends over 15 amino acids. The CDR3, as DNA: TGTGCCAGCAGCTTAAGCGGGGGGGATTCCTACGAGCAGTACTTC. Translating gives CASSLSGGDSYEQYF.

The rearrangement joins TRBV5-1 to TRBJ2-2, with TRBD2 identical over 9 bases. The CDR3 length is 15 residues. Germline V CDR1 and CDR2: SGHRS, YFSETQ. Trimming removed 4 bases from V and 6 bases from J; junction bases left unmatched: 7. CDR3: CASSQAASGAGELFF. The CDR3 DNA sequence: TGCGCCAGCAGCCAGGCGGCTAGCGGGGCCGGGGAGCTGTTTTTT.

This chain joins TRBV4-1 and TRBJ1-2, with a tentative D call TRBD1 (6 bases). V lost 4 bases and J 8 bases, leaving 14 bases between the germline ends. The CDR3 contains 13 residues. The germline V gene has CDR1 MGHRA and CDR2 YSYEKL. CDR3 sequence (DNA): TGCGCCAGCAGCCTCCGGGACACCCTCGGCTACACCTTC. Residues: CASSLRDTLGYTF.

This chain uses TRBV19 with TRBJ1-2; possibly TRBD1 for D (6 bases). This CDR3 spans 12 amino acids. The V and J ends lost 6 bases and 9 bases respectively, with 14 bases between them. Germline assignment: CDR1 LNHDA and CDR2 SQIVND (reference sequence). As DNA, the CDR3 is TGTGCCAGTAGCAGACAGGAGGATAGCTACACCTTC. Encoded protein: CASSRQEDSYTF. Variable domain in full (rest from reference TRBV19 and TRBJ1-2): DGGITQSPKYLFRKEGQNVTLSCEQNLNHDAMYWYRQDPGQGLRLIYYSQIVNDFQKGDIAEGYSVSREKKESFPLTVTSAQKNPTAFYLCASSRQEDSYTFGSGTRLTVV.

The V and J genes are TRBV19 and TRBJ1-2, with 7 bases fitting TRBD1. CDR1 and CDR2 from the germline V gene are LNHDA and SQIVND (reference sequence). The V and J ends lost 8 bases and 8 bases, in that order; junction bases with no gene match: 8. This CDR3 has 12 residues. For the CDR3, the DNA is TGTGCCAGTTACAGGGGCTCTTCGGGCTACACCTTC. Protein sequence: CASYRGSSGYTF.